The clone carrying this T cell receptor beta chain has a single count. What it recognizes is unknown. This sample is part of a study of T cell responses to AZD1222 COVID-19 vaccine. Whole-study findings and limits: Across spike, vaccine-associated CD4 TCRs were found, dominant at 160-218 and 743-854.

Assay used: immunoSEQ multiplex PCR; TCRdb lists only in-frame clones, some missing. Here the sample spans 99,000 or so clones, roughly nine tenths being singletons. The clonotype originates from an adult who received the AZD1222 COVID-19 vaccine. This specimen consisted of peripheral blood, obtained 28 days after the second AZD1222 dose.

CDR3 sequence: CAIKAGMVSEQYF. DNA of the CDR3: TGTGCCATCAAGGCGGGGATGGTGTCCGAGCAGTACTTC. The chain links TRBV10-3 to TRBJ2-7, with D possibly TRBD2 on 6 matching bases. In germline, CDR1 is ENHRY, CDR2 SYGVKD. The CDR3 runs to 13 residues. V was cut by 7 bases and J by 6 bases, with 16 bases left in between.